Below, 6 T cell receptor beta chains from the same sample are listed, as sequenced in a study of spatial heterogeneity in lung cancer (dated by TCRdb to between 2019 and 2020). Receptor libraries were prepared by 5' RACE. The sequencer listed for this sample is NextSeq 500. In TCRdb, the public reads were trimmed at Q25 with fastp and aligned with MiXCR, with productive beta chains retained. Rows with a matching CDR3 protein are joined into one entry that keeps the most common DNA and genes. The sample table shows some 10,000 distinct CDR3 sequences, and about 21% are seen once. 44% of the sample comes from the top ten. The time point label, read with the paper, signifies: blood at routine non-recurrence follow-up after resection. Sequenced material: PBMCs, taken at follow-up. The receptors shown here come from a male donor with early-stage non-small cell lung cancer.

V usage is TRBV20-1 and J usage is TRBJ1-1; 8 nucleotides match TRBD1. The CDR3 loop spans 14 amino acids. Germline CDR1 is DFQATT and CDR2 is SNEGSKA (reference sequence). The CDR3 reads CSPAPGGRDTEAFF. Written as DNA, the CDR3 is TGCAGCCCTGCTCCAGGGGGCAGGGACACTGAAGCTTTCTTT.

This rearrangement joins TRBV29-1 to TRBJ1-4; 7 nucleotides align to TRBD1. V trimming: 1 base; J trimming: 5 bases; junction bases outside the gene matches: 4. CDR1 SQVTM and CDR2 ANQGSEA come from the germline V gene. This CDR3 spans 14 amino acids. This chain's CDR3 is CSVEAGGPNEKLFF. The CDR3 DNA reads TGCAGCGTTGAAGCAGGGGGGCCCAATGAAAAACTGTTTTTT.

The chain couples TRBV11-2 to TRBJ2-1, with 16 bases that match TRBD2. Germline CDR1 is SGHAT and CDR2 is FQNNGV. V dropped 2 bases and J dropped 10; count of bases not matched to a gene: 11. The length of the CDR3 is 18 residues. The CDR3 loop is CASSLFPRGLAGGREQFF. Here the CDR3 DNA reads TGTGCCAGCAGCTTATTCCCAAGGGGACTAGCGGGGGGGAGAGAGCAGTTCTTC.

In this sample, this clonotype turned up many times. CDR3 protein: CASSTGLAVEQFF. The CDR3 bases are TGTGCCAGCAGTACGGGACTAGCGGTAGAGCAGTTCTTC. This rearrangement joins TRBV12-3 or TRBV12-4 to TRBJ2-1; TRBD2 aligns across 11 bases. The ends lost 5 bases at V and 10 bases at J; junction bases unmatched: 4. The CDR3 is 13 amino acids.

The sample holds many counts of this clonotype. This chain joins TRBV7-2 and TRBJ2-3, with D perhaps TRBD1 or TRBD2 (5 bases each). CDR3 size: 13 residues. The V end lost 5 bases, the J end lost 4 bases, and 10 bases lay between the germline ends. From germline, CDR1 is SGHTA and CDR2 FQGNSA. The CDR3, as DNA: TGTGCCAGCAGCCGGGACCCCGCAGATACGCAGTATTTT. Its protein is CASSRDPADTQYF.

This clonotype was seen only a few times. The CDR3 DNA reads TGCGCCAGCAGCTACCTAGGGGCAGATACGCAGTATTTT. Translating it yields CASSYLGADTQYF. The chain carries TRBV5-1 and TRBJ2-3, with a tentative D call TRBD1 (5 bases). Germline V CDR1 and CDR2: SGHRS, YFSETQ. This CDR3 spans 13 amino acids. Trimming took 3 bases from V and 4 from J, leaving 9 bases between them.